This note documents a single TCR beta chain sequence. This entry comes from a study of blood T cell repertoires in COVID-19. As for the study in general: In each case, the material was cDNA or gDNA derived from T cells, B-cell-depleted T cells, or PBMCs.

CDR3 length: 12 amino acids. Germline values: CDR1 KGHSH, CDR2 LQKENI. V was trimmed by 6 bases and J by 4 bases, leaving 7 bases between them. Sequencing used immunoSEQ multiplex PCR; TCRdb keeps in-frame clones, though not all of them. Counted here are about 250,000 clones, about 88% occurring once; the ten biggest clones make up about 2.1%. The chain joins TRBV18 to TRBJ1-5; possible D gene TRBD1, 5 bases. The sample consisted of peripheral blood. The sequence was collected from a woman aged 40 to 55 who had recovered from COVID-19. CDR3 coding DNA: TGTGCCAGCTCCCAGGGTAATCAGCCCCAGCATTTT. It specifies CASSQGNQPQHF.